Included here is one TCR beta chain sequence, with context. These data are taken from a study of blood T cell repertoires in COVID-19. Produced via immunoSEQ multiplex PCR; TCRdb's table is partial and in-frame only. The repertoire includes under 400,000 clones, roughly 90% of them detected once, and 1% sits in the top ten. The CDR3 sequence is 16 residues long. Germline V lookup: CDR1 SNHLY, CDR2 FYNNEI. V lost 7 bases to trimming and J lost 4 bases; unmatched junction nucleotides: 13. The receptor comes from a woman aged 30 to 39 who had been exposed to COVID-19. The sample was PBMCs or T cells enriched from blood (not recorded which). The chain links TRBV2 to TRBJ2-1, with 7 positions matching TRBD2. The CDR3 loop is CASTPLVLAPYNEQFF. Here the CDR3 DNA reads TGTGCCAGCACCCCGTTGGTACTAGCGCCATACAATGAGCAGTTCTTC.